Given below is one TCR beta chain in context. The antigen is not known. CDR1 is LNHDA and CDR2 is SQIVND in the germline V gene (reference sequence). Trimming removed 7 bases at V and 5 bases at J, with 20 bases between. The CDR3 spans 15 residues. PCR involved 60 Vbeta and 13 Jbeta primers. TCRdb keeps only in-frame clones here, not all; method: immunoSEQ multiplex PCR. The sample shows some 150,000 clones, roughly 80% of them seen only once. The data were obtained in a study of cytomegalovirus exposure and HLA in healthy donors. Overall study results and limits: Later analysis identified a missense DCLRE1C variant that was linked to TCR beta V- and J-gene trimming.

Sequencing input: PBMCs. The sequence was obtained from a man aged 30 to 45 in good health and CMV-seronegative. V usage is TRBV19 and J usage is TRBJ1-1, with TRBD1 as a possible D gene (5 bases). The CDR3 spells CASTLGGGGRTEAFF. The CDR3 DNA is TGTGCCAGTACCCTCGGGGGGGGAGGAAGGACTGAAGCTTTCTTT.